Sequencing of this TCR beta chain was carried out in a study of blood T cell repertoires in COVID-19. The overall study: The samples span acute and convalescent COVID-19 from the United States, Italy and Spain. The cDNA or gDNA used as material had been derived from T cells, B-cell-depleted T cells, or PBMCs.

In the original workflow: The assay estimated nucleated cells by amplifying reference gene primers. The protocol was immunoSEQ multiplex PCR, while the TCRdb copy is restricted to in-frame clones and leaves out a portion. V, J and clone size were drawn from that table, and D and trimming were deduced from the DNA. This table holds 50,000 to 65,000 clones, around 85% found once. Trimming left V 7 bases short and J 0 bases short, with 6 bases between. The CDR3 contains 11 residues. In germline, CDR1 is DFQATT, CDR2 SNEGSKA (reference sequence). The sequence was collected from a man aged 40-55 years with acute or convalescent COVID-19. V usage is TRBV20-1 and J usage is TRBJ2-5; D unclear. Sequencing used peripheral blood. CDR3: CSGQDQETQYF. The CDR3 DNA sequence: TGCAGTGGGCAGGACCAAGAGACCCAGTACTTC.